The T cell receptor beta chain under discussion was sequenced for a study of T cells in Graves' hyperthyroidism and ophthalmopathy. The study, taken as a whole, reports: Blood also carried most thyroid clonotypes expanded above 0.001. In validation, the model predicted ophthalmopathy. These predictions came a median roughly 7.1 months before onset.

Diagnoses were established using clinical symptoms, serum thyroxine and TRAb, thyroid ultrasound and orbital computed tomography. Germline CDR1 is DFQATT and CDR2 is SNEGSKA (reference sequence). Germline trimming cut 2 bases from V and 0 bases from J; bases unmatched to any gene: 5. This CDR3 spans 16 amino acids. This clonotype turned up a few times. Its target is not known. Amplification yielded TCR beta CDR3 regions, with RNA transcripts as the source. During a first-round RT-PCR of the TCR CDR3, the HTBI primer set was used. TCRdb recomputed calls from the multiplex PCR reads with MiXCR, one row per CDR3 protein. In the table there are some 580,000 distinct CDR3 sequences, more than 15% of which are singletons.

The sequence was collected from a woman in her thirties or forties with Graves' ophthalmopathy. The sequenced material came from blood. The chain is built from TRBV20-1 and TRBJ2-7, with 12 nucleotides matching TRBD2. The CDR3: CSARPRLAGVSYEQYF. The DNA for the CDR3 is TGCAGTGCTAGACCTAGACTAGCGGGGGTCTCCTACGAGCAGTACTTC.